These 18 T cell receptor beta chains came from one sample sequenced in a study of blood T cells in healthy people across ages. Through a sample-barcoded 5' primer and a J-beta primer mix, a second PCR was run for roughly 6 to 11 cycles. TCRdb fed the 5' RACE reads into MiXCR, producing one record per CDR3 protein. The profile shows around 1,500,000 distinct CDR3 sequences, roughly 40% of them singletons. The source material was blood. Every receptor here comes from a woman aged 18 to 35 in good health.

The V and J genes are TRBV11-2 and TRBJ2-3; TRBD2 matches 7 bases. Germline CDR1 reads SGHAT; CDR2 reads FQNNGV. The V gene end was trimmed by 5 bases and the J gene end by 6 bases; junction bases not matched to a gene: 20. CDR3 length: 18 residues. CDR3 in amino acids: CASSNPGAGTRQFDTQYF. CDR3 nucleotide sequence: TGTGCCAGCAGCAACCCCGGAGCGGGGACCCGACAATTTGATACGCAGTATTTT.

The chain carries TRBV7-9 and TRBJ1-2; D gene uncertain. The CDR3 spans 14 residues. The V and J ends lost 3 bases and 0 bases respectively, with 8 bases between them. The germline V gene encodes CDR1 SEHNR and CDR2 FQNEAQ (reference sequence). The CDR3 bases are TGTGCCAGCAGCTTTCGGGAGCCTAACTATGGCTACACCTTC. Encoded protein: CASSFREPNYGYTF.

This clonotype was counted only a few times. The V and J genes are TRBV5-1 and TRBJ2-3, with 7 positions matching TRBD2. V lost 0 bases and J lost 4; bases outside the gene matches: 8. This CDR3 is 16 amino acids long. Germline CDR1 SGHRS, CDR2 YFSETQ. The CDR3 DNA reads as TGCGCCAGCAGCTTGGTTTCGGGAGGAATGGCAGATACGCAGTATTTT. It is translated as CASSLVSGGMADTQYF.

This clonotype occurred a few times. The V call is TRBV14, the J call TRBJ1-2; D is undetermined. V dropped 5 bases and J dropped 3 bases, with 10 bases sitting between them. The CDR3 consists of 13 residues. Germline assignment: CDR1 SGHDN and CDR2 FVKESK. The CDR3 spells CASSIQSHYGYTF. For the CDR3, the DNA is TGTGCCAGCAGCATACAATCACACTATGGCTACACCTTC.

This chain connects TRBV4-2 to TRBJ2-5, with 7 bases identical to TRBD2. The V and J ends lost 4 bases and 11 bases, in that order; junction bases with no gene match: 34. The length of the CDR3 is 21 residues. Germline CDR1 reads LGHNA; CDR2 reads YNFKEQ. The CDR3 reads CASSRILASPGQATDYVGQYF. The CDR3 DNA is TGTGCCAGCAGCCGAATACTAGCGTCTCCGGGCCAAGCAACCGATTACGTTGGGCAGTACTTC.

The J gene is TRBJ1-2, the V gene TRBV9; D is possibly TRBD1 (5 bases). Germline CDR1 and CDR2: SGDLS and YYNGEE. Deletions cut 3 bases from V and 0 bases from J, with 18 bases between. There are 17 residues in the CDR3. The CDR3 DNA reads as TGTGCCAGCAGCGGCTTAATCCGGGACGTAGCTAACTATGGCTACACCTTC. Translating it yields CASSGLIRDVANYGYTF.

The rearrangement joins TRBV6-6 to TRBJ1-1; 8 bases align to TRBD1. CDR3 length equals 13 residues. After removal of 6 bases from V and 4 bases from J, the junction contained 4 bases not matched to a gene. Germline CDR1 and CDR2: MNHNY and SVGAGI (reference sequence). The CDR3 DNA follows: TGTGCCAGCAGGAATACAGGGGGCACTGAAGCTTTCTTT. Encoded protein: CASRNTGGTEAFF.

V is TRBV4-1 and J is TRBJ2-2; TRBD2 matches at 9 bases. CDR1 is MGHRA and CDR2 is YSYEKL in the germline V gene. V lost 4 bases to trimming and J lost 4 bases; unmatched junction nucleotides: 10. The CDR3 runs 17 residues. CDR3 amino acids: CASSPSGSGRPTGELFF. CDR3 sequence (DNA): TGCGCCAGCAGCCCGAGTGGGAGCGGGAGGCCCACCGGGGAGCTGTTTTTT.

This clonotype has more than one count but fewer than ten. The CDR3 DNA reads as TGCAGTGCTAGGGCCGATCCCTCCTACAATGAGCAGTTCTTC. As protein: CSARADPSYNEQFF. The chain uses TRBV20-1 and TRBJ2-1; D unresolved. There are 14 residues in the CDR3. Trimming left V 3 bases short and J 0 bases short, with 9 bases between. Germline V gene lookup returns CDR1 DFQATT and CDR2 SNEGSKA (reference sequence).

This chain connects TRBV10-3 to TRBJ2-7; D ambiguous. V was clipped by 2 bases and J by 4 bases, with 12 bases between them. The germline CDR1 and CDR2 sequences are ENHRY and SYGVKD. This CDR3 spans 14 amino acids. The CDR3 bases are TGTGCCATCAGTGAGCGGCCGGCTACATACGAGCAGTACTTC. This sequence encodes CAISERPATYEQYF.

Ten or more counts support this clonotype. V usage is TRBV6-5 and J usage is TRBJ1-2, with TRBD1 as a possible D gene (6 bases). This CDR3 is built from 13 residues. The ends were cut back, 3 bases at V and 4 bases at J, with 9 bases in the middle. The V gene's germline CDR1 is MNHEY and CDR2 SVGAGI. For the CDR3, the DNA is TGTGCCAGCAGTTATTCACAGGGCTATGGCTACACCTTC. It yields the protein CASSYSQGYGYTF.

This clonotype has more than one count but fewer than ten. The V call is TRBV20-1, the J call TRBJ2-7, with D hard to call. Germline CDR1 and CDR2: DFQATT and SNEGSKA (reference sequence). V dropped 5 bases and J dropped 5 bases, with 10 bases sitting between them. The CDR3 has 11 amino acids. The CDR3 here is CSAHNSDEQYF. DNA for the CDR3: TGCAGTGCTCATAACTCGGACGAGCAGTACTTC.

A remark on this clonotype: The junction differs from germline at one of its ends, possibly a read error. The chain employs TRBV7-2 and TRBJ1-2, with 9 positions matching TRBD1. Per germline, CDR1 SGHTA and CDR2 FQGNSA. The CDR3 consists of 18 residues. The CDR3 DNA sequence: TGTGCCAACAGCTTTAAACCGGGACAGGGCCATGCAAACTATGGCTACACCTTC. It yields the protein CANSFKPGQGHANYGYTF.

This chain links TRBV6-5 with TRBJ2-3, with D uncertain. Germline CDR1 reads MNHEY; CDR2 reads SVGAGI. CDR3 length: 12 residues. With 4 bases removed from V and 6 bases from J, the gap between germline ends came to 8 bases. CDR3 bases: TGTGCCAGCAGTTCCCTATGGGATACGCAGTATTTT. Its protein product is CASSSLWDTQYF.

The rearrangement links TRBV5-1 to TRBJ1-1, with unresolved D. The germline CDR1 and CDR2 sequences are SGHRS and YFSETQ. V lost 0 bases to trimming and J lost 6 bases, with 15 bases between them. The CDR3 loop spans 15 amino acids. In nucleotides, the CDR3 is TGCGCCAGCAGCTTGGAGGTGGGTACAAGCGCTGAAGCTTTCTTT. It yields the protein CASSLEVGTSAEAFF.

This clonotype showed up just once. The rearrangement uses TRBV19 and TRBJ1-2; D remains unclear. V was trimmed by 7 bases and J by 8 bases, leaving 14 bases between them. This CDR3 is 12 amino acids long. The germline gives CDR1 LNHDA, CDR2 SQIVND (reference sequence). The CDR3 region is CASNRAGNGYTF. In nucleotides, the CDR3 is TGTGCCAGTAACCGGGCGGGGAACGGCTACACCTTC.

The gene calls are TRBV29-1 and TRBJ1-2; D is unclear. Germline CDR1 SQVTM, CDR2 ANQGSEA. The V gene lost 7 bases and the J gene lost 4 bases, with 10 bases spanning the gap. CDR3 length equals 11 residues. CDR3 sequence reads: CSAVETYGYTF. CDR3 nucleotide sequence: TGCAGCGCGGTGGAAACCTATGGCTACACCTTC.

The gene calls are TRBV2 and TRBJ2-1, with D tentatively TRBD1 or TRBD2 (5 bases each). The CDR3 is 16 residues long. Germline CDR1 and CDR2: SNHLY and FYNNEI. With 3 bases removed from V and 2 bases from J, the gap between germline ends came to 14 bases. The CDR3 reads CASSERGAGTYNEQFF. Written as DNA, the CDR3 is TGTGCCAGCAGTGAGAGGGGCGCCGGAACCTACAATGAGCAGTTCTTC. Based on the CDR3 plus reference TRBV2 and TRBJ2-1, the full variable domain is EPEVTQTPSHQVTQMGQEVILRCVPISNHLYFYWYRQILGQKVEFLVSFYNNEISEKSEIFDDQFSVERPDGSNFTLKIRSTKLEDSAMYFCASSERGAGTYNEQFFGPGTRLTVL.